The entry below gives a single T cell receptor beta chain sequence along with its context. Its target antigen remains unknown. Base qualities are not recorded, but no much larger clone differs from it by a single base. This entry comes from a study of T cell responses to AZD1222 COVID-19 vaccine (dated by TCRdb to about 2021). Regarding the complete study: AZD1222 recipients given second doses at about 4 weeks or at about 12 weeks were pooled, since spike-specific TCR depth and breadth were not found to differ between the two schedules. Trial participants were enrolled by age into subgroups of 18-55, 56-69 and 70-plus years, and roughly 160, 29 and 62 TCR-sequenced participants, respectively, were included in these subgroups. A total of about 240 trial participants underwent TCR sequencing, of whom some 210 received two doses of AZD1222 and 26 received two doses of the MenACWY control vaccine. What the research found in general, with its limitations: The whole spike protein was spanned by vaccine-associated CD4 TCRs, and dominant responses were seen in regions 160-218 and 743-854. Conclusions about previously exposed vaccinees are limited, since just a handful of AZD1222 recipients were seropositive for SARS-CoV-2 at baseline. The 56-69-year group was small, and its depth increase did not reach significance, likely because of low power. Spike-specific TCR breadth and depth rose significantly after two AZD1222 doses compared with day 0 and with MenACWY recipients. Nearly half of unique spike-specific TCRs reportedly recognized epitopes outside regions mutated in the B.1.351 and B.1.1.7 variants. Because no day 14 peak-response samples were available, repertoires were characterized only after the peak T cell response. Participants were mostly white British and included more females than males, and it was suggested by the authors that clonal diversity may have been underestimated.

The CDR3 regions of human TCRbeta chains were analyzed by immunosequencing. Per the source publication's procedure: Repertoire TCRs were matched against a reference library of SARS-CoV-2-specific TCRs generated with the MIRA antigen-specificity platform. Breadth was defined as the fraction of unique TCRs that were SARS-CoV-2-associated, and depth was defined as the fraction of total T cells that were SARS-CoV-2-associated. Each spike-specific TCR was assigned to its reactive spike region and to a CD4 or CD8 class using the MIRA data. Log10-transformed breadth and depth values were compared by one-way ANOVA with Sidak's multiple comparisons tests. TCRdb obtained this table from immuneACCESS and retained in-frame rearrangements with V and J assigned. These tables miss some clones; where compared with another copy, unresolved V genes account for less than half of the shortfall, and the remainder is unexplained. V, J and clone size are taken as reported in that table, and D and trimming were inferred from the DNA itself. Here the sample has about 140,000 clones; 89% occur a single time. The ten most abundant clones make up approximately 3.1% of the sample.

The time point tag for this specimen amounts to: baseline before first vaccination. The vaccinee samples were drawn from two UK trials, COV001 and COV002, one of which was a single-blind randomized controlled phase 2/3 trial testing AZD1222 (ChAdOx1 nCoV-19) in healthy adults. Trial participant PBMC samples were collected at day 0 and day 28 after the second dose for TCRbeta chain sequencing. The CDR3 measures 14 amino acids from cysteine to phenylalanine. The retained sequence is limited to the CDR3, 42 bases, with the frame set at the first base. At the junction V is shortened by 7 bases and J by 8 bases, with 20 bases in between. According to the germline V gene (reference sequence), CDR1 reads LGHDT and CDR2 reads YNNKEL.

In this chain, TRBV3-1 (or the pseudogene TRBV3-2) is recombined with TRBJ1-2; the D gene lacks a confident call. The sample consisted of peripheral blood, taken on day 0 of AZD1222 vaccination. The source is an adult in good health. The DNA sequence is given as TGTGCCAGCAACAGAGGGTTGCAGGTCGAGGGCTACACCTTC. Translated, it reads CASNRGLQVEGYTF.